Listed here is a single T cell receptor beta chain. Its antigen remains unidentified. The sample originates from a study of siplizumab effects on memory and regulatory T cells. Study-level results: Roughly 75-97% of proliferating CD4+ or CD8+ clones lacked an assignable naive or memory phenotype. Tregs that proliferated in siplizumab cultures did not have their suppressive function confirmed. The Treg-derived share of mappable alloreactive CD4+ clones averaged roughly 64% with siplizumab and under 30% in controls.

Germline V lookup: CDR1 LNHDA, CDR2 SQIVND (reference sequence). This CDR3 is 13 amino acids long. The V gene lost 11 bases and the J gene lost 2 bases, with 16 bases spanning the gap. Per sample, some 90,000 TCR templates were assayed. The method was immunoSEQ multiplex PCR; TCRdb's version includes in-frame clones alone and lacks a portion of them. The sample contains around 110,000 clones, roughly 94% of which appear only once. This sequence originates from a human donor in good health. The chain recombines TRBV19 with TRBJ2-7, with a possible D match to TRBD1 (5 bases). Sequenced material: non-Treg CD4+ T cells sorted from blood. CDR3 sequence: CAAGPGIPYEQYF. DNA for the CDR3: TGTGCCGCCGGGCCAGGGATACCCTACGAGCAGTACTTC.